This is a list of T cell receptor beta chains from one sample in a study of T cell responses to AZD1222 COVID-19 vaccine. The method was immunoSEQ multiplex PCR; TCRdb's version includes in-frame clones alone and lacks a portion of them. There are about 86,000 clones in the sample; roughly nine tenths occur only once, and approximately 5% lies in the top ten. The sequencing used peripheral blood, collected 28 days after the second AZD1222 dose. Receptors originate from an adult who received the AZD1222 COVID-19 vaccine. CDR3s include the opening cysteine and the closing phenylalanine or tryptophan. The D gene is left open where the match is weak. The listing skips clone size in some rows; elsewhere it reads once, few, many or a size class.

d_call j_call cdr3_length clone_size v_call cdr3_aa cdr3_nt
. TRBJ1-1 16 . TRBV14 CASSQEVGGMNTEAFF TGTGCCAGCAGCCAAGAGGTGGGTGGGATGAACACTGAAGCTTTCTTT
. TRBJ1-5 17 . TRBV30 CAWSSGRIPDSNQPQHF TGTGCCTGGTCCTCAGGCAGAATCCCTGATAGCAATCAGCCCCAGCATTTT
. TRBJ2-3 16 . TRBV6-6 CASSYLGPVGADTQYF TGTGCCAGCAGTTACTTAGGCCCTGTTGGGGCAGATACGCAGTATTTT
TRBD2 TRBJ2-1 12 . TRBV28 CASNPGGGEQFF TGTGCCAGCAACCCGGGAGGCGGGGAGCAGTTCTTC
TRBD2 TRBJ2-1 13 once TRBV28 CASSAGELPEQFF TGTGCCAGCAGTGCGGGGGAACTGCCTGAGCAGTTCTTC
TRBD2 TRBJ2-3 14 . TRBV4-1 CASSRGSGGDTQYF TGCGCCAGCAGCCGCGGGAGCGGGGGCGATACGCAGTATTTT
. TRBJ1-4 15 . TRBV2 CASSQWTPRDEKLFF TGTGCCAGCAGTCAGTGGACACCAAGGGATGAAAAACTGTTTTTT
. TRBJ2-1 15 once TRBV11-3 CASSLGVEIYNEQFF TGTGCCAGCAGCTTAGGGGTGGAGATATACAATGAGCAGTTCTTC
. TRBJ1-4 15 once TRBV5-4 CASSLSAGDNEKLFF TGTGCCAGCAGCTTGTCGGCAGGCGATAATGAAAAACTGTTTTTT
. TRBJ1-2 14 . TRBV15 CATSSPVGNYGYTF TGTGCCACCAGCAGTCCAGTCGGGAACTATGGCTACACCTTC
. TRBJ1-5 18 . TRBV24-1 CATSSLPPRTNSNQPQHF TGTGCCACCAGTTCTCTGCCTCCGCGCACTAATAGCAATCAGCCCCAGCATTTT
TRBD1 TRBJ2-1 13 . TRBV10-2 CASLGTDYNEQFF TGCGCCAGCCTCGGGACAGATTACAATGAGCAGTTCTTC
TRBD1 TRBJ1-3 18 once TRBV5-1 CASSSDRLSGQTGNTIYF TGCGCCAGCAGCTCCGATCGGTTATCGGGACAGACTGGAAACACCATATATTTT
TRBD1 TRBJ2-1 16 . TRBV5-1 CASSWGQGLLLNEQFF TGCGCCAGCAGCTGGGGACAGGGGCTTCTCTTAAATGAGCAGTTCTTC
. TRBJ2-5 14 once TRBV18 CASSPWDNQETQYF TGTGCCAGCTCACCATGGGACAACCAAGAGACCCAGTACTTC
. TRBJ2-5 14 . TRBV15 CATSRPWTQETQYF TGTGCCACCAGCAGGCCCTGGACCCAAGAGACCCAGTACTTC
. TRBJ2-2 14 . TRBV9 CASSFGQSTGELFF TGTGCCAGCAGCTTCGGACAGTCCACCGGGGAGCTGTTTTTT